This entry lists 5 T cell receptor beta chains sequenced from one sample in a study of cytomegalovirus exposure and HLA in healthy donors. Both 60 Vbeta primers and 13 Jbeta primers went into the PCR. Here immunoSEQ multiplex PCR was the method, and the copy in TCRdb shows in-frame clones only, minus some. The sample has about 89,000 clones, around 85% seen once. The sequencing input was PBMCs. The receptor set was obtained from a man aged 35 to 55 in good health and CMV-seropositive.

The chain carries TRBV4-1 and TRBJ1-1; TRBD1 is a possible D gene (5 bases). Per germline, CDR1 MGHRA and CDR2 YSYEKL. The CDR3 consists of 14 residues. V was pared by 4 bases and J by 0 bases, with 9 bases between. The CDR3 reads CASSRQFMNTEAFF. Here the CDR3 DNA reads TGCGCCAGCAGCCGACAGTTCATGAACACTGAAGCTTTCTTT.

The rearrangement uses TRBV11-1 and TRBJ2-5; a weak D match, TRBD1 (6 bases). This CDR3 contains 14 residues. The V and J ends lost 5 bases and 2 bases respectively, with 12 bases between them. Germline lookup yields CDR1 SGHAT and CDR2 FQDESV (reference sequence). CDR3 in amino acids: CASSHRDRQETQYF. The CDR3 nucleotides read TGTGCCAGCAGCCACAGGGACCGTCAAGAGACCCAGTACTTC.

CDR3 nucleotide sequence: TGCAGCGTTGGCAGGGGGAACTCTGGAAACACCATATATTTT. It yields the protein CSVGRGNSGNTIYF. The chain has TRBV29-1 and TRBJ1-3; 7 bases fit TRBD1. The CDR3 consists of 14 residues. Trimming took 4 bases from V and 0 from J; bases not matched to a gene: 3. Germline CDR1 and CDR2: SQVTM and ANQGSEA.

The gene calls are TRBV19 and TRBJ1-3, with a tentative D call TRBD1 (6 bases). V was clipped by 7 bases and J by 0 bases, with 13 bases between them. From germline, CDR1 is LNHDA and CDR2 SQIVND (reference sequence). The CDR3 is 15 amino acids. Here the CDR3 reads CASTLTGNSGNTIYF. The DNA for the CDR3 is TGTGCCAGTACCCTGACAGGCAACTCTGGAAACACCATATATTTT. Combining the CDR3 with reference TRBV19 and TRBJ1-3 gives the whole variable domain DGGITQSPKYLFRKEGQNVTLSCEQNLNHDAMYWYRQDPGQGLRLIYYSQIVNDFQKGDIAEGYSVSREKKESFPLTVTSAQKNPTAFYLCASTLTGNSGNTIYFGEGSWLTVV.

For this clone: Because the CDR3 is missing its conserved closing phenylalanine or tryptophan, this is likely a read error. The chain combines TRBV18 with TRBJ1-2, with unresolved D. The CDR3 extends over 15 amino acids. Germline V CDR1 and CDR2: KGHSH, LQKENI. V dropped 1 base and J dropped 3 bases, with 12 bases sitting between them. CDR3 sequence: CASSPRPGSDYGYTL. For the CDR3, the DNA is TGTGCCAGCTCACCACGGCCGGGGAGCGACTATGGCTACACCCTC.